The T cell receptor (beta chain) under discussion was sequenced for a study of blood T cell repertoires in COVID-19. For the study at large: From the United States, Italy and Spain came samples of acute and convalescent COVID-19. PBMCs, B-cell-depleted T cells, or T cells were the source of the cDNA or gDNA that made up the material.

Germline V gene data show CDR1 as LGHNA and CDR2 as YSLEER. CDR3 length: 16 residues. The ends lost 4 bases at V and 2 bases at J; junction bases unmatched: 8. Original methodology: Estimates of nucleated cell counts were drawn from the amplification of reference gene primers. Repertoires were generated with immunoSEQ multiplex PCR, while TCRdb's copy carries only in-frame clones and drops some. V, J and clone size are taken as reported in that table, and D and trimming were inferred from the DNA itself. The table includes under 200,000 clones, 65% to 90% detected once. This receptor was identified in a woman aged 60-75 years with acute COVID-19. The genes are TRBV4-3 and TRBJ2-1; 7 nucleotides align to TRBD2. Sequencing was done on a sample of PBMCs or T cells enriched from blood (not recorded which). The CDR3 protein is CASSPIWGGAYNEQFF. The CDR3 DNA reads TGCGCCAGCAGCCCAATATGGGGGGGGGCCTACAATGAGCAGTTCTTC.